The subject of this entry is one TCR beta chain. Its antigen is unknown. These data come from a study of T cell responses to AZD1222 COVID-19 vaccine. CDR1 is KGHDR and CDR2 is SFDVKD in the germline V gene. Unmatched junction bases numbered 2, after V lost 3 bases and J lost 4 bases. This CDR3 region has 17 residues. Overall study findings and caveats: In all cases, repertoires were sampled only after the peak T cell response.

Repertoires were generated with immunoSEQ multiplex PCR, while TCRdb's copy carries only in-frame clones and drops some. The sample carries 70,000 to 95,000 clones, roughly 91% recorded once. Specimen: peripheral blood, collected 28 days after the second AZD1222 dose. The chain is built from TRBV24-1 and TRBJ2-1, with 16 bases that match TRBD2. The clonotype was recovered from an adult who received the AZD1222 COVID-19 vaccine. CDR3 residues: CATSDGTSGGEYNEQFF. CDR3 DNA sequence: TGTGCCACCAGTGATGGGACTAGCGGGGGGGAATACAATGAGCAGTTCTTC.